What follows are 8 T cell receptor beta chains derived from one specimen sequenced in a study of regulatory T cells in long-lasting Graves disease listed by TCRdb under 2021. To prepare the library, multiplex PCR was applied. The sequencer listed for this sample is Illumina HiSeq 4000. CDR3 regions were amplified by Arm-PCR with iRepertoire HTBI primers to construct TCR beta libraries. TCRdb reworked the public reads: Q25 trimming with fastp, MiXCR clone assembly, productive beta chains retained. Rows with a matching CDR3 protein are joined into one entry that keeps the most common DNA and genes. The sample records about 540,000 distinct CDR3 sequences, 13% of which are singletons. The ten largest make up roughly 10% of the sample. Interpreted using the paper, the time point label stands for: newly diagnosed GD, antithyroid drugs for less than 3 months. For both TCR sequencing and RNA sequencing, RNA was extracted from PBMCs using TRIzol.

These data were also filed under a second study, of T cells in Graves' hyperthyroidism and ophthalmopathy.

Source: peripheral blood mononuclear cells (PBMCs), taken at new diagnosis, from a patient treated with antithyroid drugs. Source of these receptors: a man aged 25 to 40 with Graves disease. Donor details come from another sample of the same person, matched by shared clones.

This clonotype was observed a few times. The gene calls are TRBV14 and TRBJ2-1; no definite D call. CDR1 and CDR2 (germline): SGHDN, FVKESK. V lost 5 bases, J lost 4 bases, and 15 bases lay in between. The CDR3 covers 15 residues. The CDR3 is CASSKGLVLYNEQFF. In DNA form, the CDR3 reads TGTGCCAGCAGCAAGGGTCTTGTCCTTTACAATGAGCAGTTCTTC.

This clonotype was seen at least ten times. The rearrangement uses TRBV5-1 and TRBJ2-1, with a tentative D call TRBD1 (6 bases). Trimming shortened V by 4 bases and J by 5 bases, and 13 bases separated the two germline ends. This CDR3 has 14 residues. Looked up from germline, CDR1 is SGHRS and CDR2 is YFSETQ. The CDR3: CASSIQGSDNEQFF. The CDR3 DNA sequence: TGCGCCAGCAGCATACAGGGTTCGGACAATGAGCAGTTCTTC.

The genes are TRBV3-1 and TRBJ2-2, with 14 bases fitting TRBD2. Trimming took 1 base from V and 5 from J; bases not matched to a gene: 9. The V gene's germline CDR1 is LGHDT and CDR2 YNNKEL (reference sequence). This CDR3 is built from 19 residues. The CDR3, as DNA: TGTGCCAGCAGCCAAGTTGTGACTAGCGGGAGGGTGAGGACCGGGGAGCTGTTTTTT. Translating gives CASSQVVTSGRVRTGELFF.

This clonotype was counted many times. For the CDR3, the DNA is TGTGCCAGCAGCTTTACCGCCGGTCCCGTGGATGAGCAGTTCTTC. Residues: CASSFTAGPVDEQFF. This chain links TRBV7-9 with TRBJ2-1; D ambiguous. Trimming removed 3 bases at V and 8 bases at J, with 17 bases between. Germline CDR1 SEHNR, CDR2 FQNEAQ (reference sequence). The CDR3 extends over 15 amino acids.

The J gene is TRBJ1-2, the V gene TRBV13; no reliable D call. V was trimmed by 3 bases and J by 0 bases, leaving 11 bases between them. This CDR3 is 15 amino acids long. Germline V CDR1 and CDR2: PRHDT, FYEKMQ (reference sequence). The CDR3 DNA reads as TGTGCCAGCAGCTTGGTAAGCGGAGCTAACTATGGCTACACCTTC. It codes for CASSLVSGANYGYTF.

This clonotype has a count of ten or more. The rearrangement joins TRBV10-2 to TRBJ2-3, with TRBD2 matching 13 bases. CDR1 and CDR2 from the germline V gene are WSHSY and SAAADI. V lost 8 bases, J lost 3 bases, and 2 bases stayed unmatched. This CDR3 has 14 amino acids. The CDR3, as DNA: TGCGCCAGCGAGACTAGCGGGAGGACAGATACGCAGTATTTT. Translation gives CASETSGRTDTQYF.

Turning to this clonotype: At one end, the junction sequence differs from germline, possibly due to a read error. The chain combines TRBV20-1 with TRBJ2-7; D is unresolved. Germline V CDR1 and CDR2: DFQATT, SNEGSKA (reference sequence). The CDR3 is 14 amino acids. In nucleotides, the CDR3 is TGCAGTGCTAGAGTATCCGGCTCGCCCTACGAGCAGTGCTTC. Translated: CSARVSGSPYEQCF.

Many counts were recorded for this clonotype. V and J are TRBV27 and TRBJ2-3, with a possible D match to TRBD1 (6 bases). Trimming took 5 bases from V and 2 from J, leaving 14 bases between them. The CDR3 is 15 residues long. Germline assignment: CDR1 MNHEY and CDR2 SMNVEV (reference sequence). The CDR3 nucleotides read TGTGCCAGCAGTAGACGGACAGTCCCCACAGATACGCAGTATTTT. Its protein product is CASSRRTVPTDTQYF.